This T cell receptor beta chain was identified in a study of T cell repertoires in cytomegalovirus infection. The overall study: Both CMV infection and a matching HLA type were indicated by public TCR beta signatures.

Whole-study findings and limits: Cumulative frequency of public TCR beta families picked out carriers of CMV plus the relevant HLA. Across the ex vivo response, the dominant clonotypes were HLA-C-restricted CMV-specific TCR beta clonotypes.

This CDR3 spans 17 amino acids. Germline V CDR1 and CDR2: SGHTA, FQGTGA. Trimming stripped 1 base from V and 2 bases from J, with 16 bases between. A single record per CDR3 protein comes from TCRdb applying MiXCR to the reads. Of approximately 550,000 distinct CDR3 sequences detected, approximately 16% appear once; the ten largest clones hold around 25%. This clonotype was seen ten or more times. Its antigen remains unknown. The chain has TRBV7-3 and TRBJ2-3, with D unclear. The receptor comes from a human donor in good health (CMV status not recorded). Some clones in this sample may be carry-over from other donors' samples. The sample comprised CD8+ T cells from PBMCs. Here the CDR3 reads CASSLIPSGRTTDTQYF. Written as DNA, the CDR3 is TGTGCCAGCAGCTTAATTCCGAGTGGGCGTACCACAGATACGCAGTATTTT.